A selection of T cell receptor beta chains follows, all from one sample in a study of vaccination effects on CD4 cells after COVID-19. No antigen has been assigned to these receptors. Using immunoSEQ multiplex PCR, the repertoire was profiled, and TCRdb retains in-frame clones only, with some absent. The sample includes some 29,000 clones, about 74% of them seen just once. Here the sequenced sample was CD4+ T cells from PBMCs cultured with HCoV-OC43 spike peptides, taken after COVID-19 vaccination. The receptors come from a human donor who received a COVID-19 vaccine. CDR3s include the opening cysteine and the closing phenylalanine or tryptophan. D genes are given only for firm matches. A clone size is listed for some rows: how often the clone was seen (once, few, many), or a class if it is expanded.

cdr3_length: 12; clone_size: .; j_call: TRBJ1-2; v_call: TRBV29-1; d_call: .; cdr3_aa: CSASGHRDGYTF; cdr3_nt: TGCAGCGCTAGTGGACACAGGGATGGCTACACCTTC
cdr3_length: 15; clone_size: .; j_call: TRBJ1-1; v_call: TRBV10-3; d_call: TRBD1; cdr3_aa: CAISELRGQGTEAFF; cdr3_nt: TGTGCCATCAGTGAATTAAGGGGGCAGGGCACTGAAGCTTTCTTT
cdr3_length: 13; clone_size: .; j_call: TRBJ2-5; v_call: TRBV10-2; d_call: .; cdr3_aa: CASSEYNQETQYF; cdr3_nt: TGCGCCAGCAGTGAGTATAATCAAGAGACCCAGTACTTC
cdr3_length: 14; clone_size: few; j_call: TRBJ2-7; v_call: TRBV9; d_call: .; cdr3_aa: CASSVAAYSYEQYF; cdr3_nt: TGTGCCAGCAGCGTAGCTGCATACTCCTACGAGCAGTACTTC
cdr3_length: 14; clone_size: .; j_call: TRBJ1-4; v_call: TRBV11-2; d_call: .; cdr3_aa: CASSLRGVDEKLFF; cdr3_nt: TGTGCCAGCAGCCTCCGGGGGGTGGACGAAAAACTGTTTTTT
cdr3_length: 16; clone_size: .; j_call: TRBJ2-1; v_call: TRBV7-6; d_call: .; cdr3_aa: CASSSPGRGSGNEQFF; cdr3_nt: TGTGCCAGCAGCTCCCCCGGGAGAGGGAGTGGAAATGAGCAGTTCTTC
cdr3_length: 15; clone_size: once; j_call: TRBJ1-2; v_call: TRBV18; d_call: .; cdr3_aa: CASSPRQRENYGYTF; cdr3_nt: TGTGCCAGCTCACCCCGACAGCGGGAGAACTATGGCTACACCTTC
cdr3_length: 15; clone_size: .; j_call: TRBJ1-1; v_call: TRBV6-5; d_call: .; cdr3_aa: CASSYSLETNTEAFF; cdr3_nt: TGTGCCAGCAGTTACTCCCTCGAAACGAACACTGAAGCTTTCTTT
cdr3_length: 14; clone_size: .; j_call: TRBJ1-1; v_call: TRBV6-5; d_call: .; cdr3_aa: CASSYAGKGTEAFF; cdr3_nt: TGTGCCAGCAGTTACGCCGGAAAGGGAACTGAAGCTTTCTTT
cdr3_length: 16; clone_size: .; j_call: TRBJ2-7; v_call: TRBV7-6; d_call: TRBD2; cdr3_aa: CASSSLAGARPYEQYF; cdr3_nt: TGTGCCAGCAGCTCACTAGCGGGGGCCCGACCCTACGAGCAGTACTTC
cdr3_length: 14; clone_size: .; j_call: TRBJ2-5; v_call: TRBV11-1; d_call: .; cdr3_aa: CASSLGGGRETQYF; cdr3_nt: TGTGCCAGCAGCTTAGGTGGGGGAAGGGAGACCCAGTACTTC
cdr3_length: 15; clone_size: .; j_call: TRBJ1-2; v_call: TRBV18; d_call: .; cdr3_aa: CASSPSTGLDYGYTF; cdr3_nt: TGTGCCAGCTCACCCTCAACAGGGTTGGACTATGGCTACACCTTC
cdr3_length: 21; clone_size: .; j_call: TRBJ2-6; v_call: TRBV7-8; d_call: .; cdr3_aa: CASSPQRVGIKLSSGANVLTF; cdr3_nt: TGTGCCAGCAGCCCTCAAAGGGTAGGGATTAAACTGAGCTCTGGGGCCAACGTCCTGACTTTC
cdr3_length: 19; clone_size: .; j_call: TRBJ1-1; v_call: TRBV20-1; d_call: .; cdr3_aa: CSASYSRTQGRRMNTEAFF; cdr3_nt: TGCAGTGCTAGTTACAGTCGCACCCAAGGAAGAAGAATGAACACTGAAGCTTTCTTT
cdr3_length: 13; clone_size: .; j_call: TRBJ1-2; v_call: TRBV7-8; d_call: .; cdr3_aa: CASSLRFTYGYTF; cdr3_nt: TGTGCCAGCAGCTTAAGGTTCACCTATGGCTACACCTTC
cdr3_length: 15; clone_size: .; j_call: TRBJ1-1; v_call: TRBV18; d_call: .; cdr3_aa: CASSPPAGWNTEAFF; cdr3_nt: TGTGCCAGCTCACCACCTGCAGGGTGGAACACTGAAGCTTTCTTT
cdr3_length: 16; clone_size: .; j_call: TRBJ2-3; v_call: TRBV19; d_call: TRBD1; cdr3_aa: CASSISGTGLSDTQYF; cdr3_nt: TGTGCCAGTAGTATCTCCGGGACAGGGTTGTCAGATACGCAGTATTTT
cdr3_length: 13; clone_size: .; j_call: TRBJ1-6; v_call: TRBV5-8; d_call: TRBD1; cdr3_aa: CASSRDRGSPLHF; cdr3_nt: TGTGCCAGCAGCCGGGACAGGGGTTCACCCCTCCACTTT
cdr3_length: 14; clone_size: .; j_call: TRBJ2-4; v_call: TRBV7-9; d_call: .; cdr3_aa: CASSAALAGNIQYF; cdr3_nt: TGTGCCAGCAGCGCCGCCCTGGCGGGTAACATTCAGTACTTC
cdr3_length: 14; clone_size: few; j_call: TRBJ1-2; v_call: TRBV24-1; d_call: .; cdr3_aa: CATSDFDRSYGYTF; cdr3_nt: TGTGCCACCAGTGATTTCGACAGGTCCTATGGCTACACCTTC
cdr3_length: 13; clone_size: .; j_call: TRBJ2-2; v_call: TRBV6-5; d_call: .; cdr3_aa: CASSYPRPGELFF; cdr3_nt: TGTGCCAGCAGTTACCCCAGACCGGGGGAGCTGTTTTTT
cdr3_length: 15; clone_size: .; j_call: TRBJ1-5; v_call: TRBV7-8; d_call: TRBD1; cdr3_aa: CASSRGTGENQPQHF; cdr3_nt: TGTGCCAGCAGCCGAGGGACAGGGGAGAATCAGCCCCAGCATTTT